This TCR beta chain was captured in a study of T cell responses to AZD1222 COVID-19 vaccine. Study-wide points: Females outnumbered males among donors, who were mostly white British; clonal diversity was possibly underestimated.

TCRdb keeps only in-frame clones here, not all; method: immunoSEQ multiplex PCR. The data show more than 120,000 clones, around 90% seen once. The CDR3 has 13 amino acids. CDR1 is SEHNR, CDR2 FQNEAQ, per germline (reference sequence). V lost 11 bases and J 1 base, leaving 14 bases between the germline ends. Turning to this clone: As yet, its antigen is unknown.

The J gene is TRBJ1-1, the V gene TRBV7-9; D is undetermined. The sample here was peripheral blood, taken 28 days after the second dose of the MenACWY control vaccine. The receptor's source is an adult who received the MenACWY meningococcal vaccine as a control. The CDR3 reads CAGSVWGNTEAFF. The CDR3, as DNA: TGTGCCGGGTCGGTTTGGGGGAACACTGAAGCTTTCTTT.